This TCR beta chain stems from a study of blood T cells in healthy people across ages. Study findings and constraints: A strong correlation was found between TCR beta diversity and the percentage of naive T cells.

This CDR3 has 14 residues. Per the germline V gene, CDR1 is DFQATT and CDR2 is SNEGSKA (reference sequence). Germline trimming cut 6 bases from V and 0 bases from J; bases unmatched to any gene: 7. A J-beta primer mix and a sample-barcoded 5' primer were used in a second PCR of about 7 to 12 cycles. A single record per CDR3 protein comes from TCRdb applying MiXCR to the 5' RACE reads. The repertoire holds approximately 810,000 distinct CDR3 sequences, with under 40% as singletons. Only a few counts were recorded for this clonotype. What it recognizes is unknown. This receptor was obtained from a man between 18 and 35 years old in good health. The material sequenced was blood. The rearrangement uses TRBV20-1 and TRBJ1-1; 7 bases match TRBD1. CDR3 bases: TGCAGTGCCATAAAGGGGGCGATGAACACTGAAGCTTTCTTT. It specifies CSAIKGAMNTEAFF.